Listed here are 25 T cell receptor beta chains from one sample, sequenced in a study of cytomegalovirus exposure and HLA in healthy donors. Sequenced by immunoSEQ multiplex PCR; TCRdb stores in-frame clones only, minus some. The table has 95,000 to 150,000 clones, 89% seen once. Sequencing was performed on PBMCs. Receptor source: a woman between 18 and 29 years old in good health and CMV-seronegative.

The chain carries TRBV6-5 and TRBJ2-7; weak D call: TRBD2 (6 bases). The CDR3 sequence is 14 residues long. V was clipped by 6 bases and J by 2 bases, with 14 bases between them. Germline values: CDR1 MNHEY, CDR2 SVGAGI. This chain's CDR3 is CASRSRDSTYEQYF. The CDR3 DNA reads as TGTGCCAGCAGGAGCCGGGACTCGACCTACGAGCAGTACTTC.

The chain recombines TRBV5-1 with TRBJ1-4; weak D call: TRBD1 (5 bases). V lost 4 bases, J lost 7 bases, and 17 bases lay in between. The CDR3 consists of 15 residues. Per germline, CDR1 SGHRS and CDR2 YFSETQ. The CDR3 DNA reads as TGCGCCAGCAGCGTTCTTCGGGGGAGGGGTGAAAAACTGTTTTTT. This gives the protein CASSVLRGRGEKLFF.

The chain combines TRBV28 with TRBJ2-7; 10 nucleotides line up with TRBD2. CDR1 and CDR2 from the germline V gene are MDHEN and SYDVKM. This CDR3 comprises 14 residues. V shed 1 base and J 7 bases; nucleotides not matched to a gene: 4. The CDR3 region has the DNA TGTGCCAGCAGTTTATTTTTAGCGGGAGGTGAGCAGTACTTC. Protein: CASSLFLAGGEQYF.

The table lists this clone with a few counts. The chain carries TRBV6-5 and TRBJ2-1; D is possibly TRBD2 (5 bases). V was shortened by 3 bases and J by 11 bases, with 14 bases between the two germline ends. Germline V gene data show CDR1 as MNHEY and CDR2 as SVGAGI. This CDR3 contains 13 residues. The CDR3 sequence: CASSYTTPGKQFF. CDR3 nucleotides: TGTGCCAGCAGTTATACGACCCCGGGAAAGCAGTTCTTC.

The chain employs TRBV7-2 and TRBJ2-6; D is unresolved. V was shortened by 5 bases and J by 4 bases, with 12 bases between the two germline ends. The CDR3 is made up of 15 amino acids. Germline CDR1 SGHTA, CDR2 FQGNSA. In DNA, the CDR3 is TGTGCCAGCAGCCTGAGCCGAGCCGGGGCCAACGTCCTGACTTTC. It codes for CASSLSRAGANVLTF.

The V and J genes are TRBV9 and TRBJ1-2; TRBD1 aligns across 12 bases. The CDR3 length is 16 residues. Trimming cost V 3 bases and J 7 bases; bases outside gene matches: 10. Germline V gene data show CDR1 as SGDLS and CDR2 as YYNGEE. CDR3 amino acids: CASSAPGQGALGGYTF. The CDR3 region has the DNA TGTGCCAGCAGCGCCCCGGGACAGGGGGCTTTAGGTGGCTACACCTTC. Full variable domain (missing parts from reference TRBV9 and TRBJ1-2): DSGVTQTPKHLITATGQRVTLRCSPRSGDLSVYWYQQSLDQGLQFLIQYYNGEERAKGNILERFSAQQFPDLHSELNLSSLELGDSALYFCASSAPGQGALGGYTFGSGTRLTVV.

J is TRBJ2-3 and V is TRBV7-9, with D hard to call. The germline V gene has CDR1 SEHNR and CDR2 FQNEAQ (reference sequence). The CDR3 covers 17 residues. V lost 1 base to trimming and J lost 2 bases, with 16 bases between them. The CDR3 sequence is CASSLGGGQTHTDTQYF. For the CDR3, the DNA is TGTGCCAGCAGCTTAGGAGGTGGTCAAACACACACAGATACGCAGTATTTT.

The chain joins TRBV28 to TRBJ2-1; D is perhaps TRBD1 (5 bases). This CDR3 region has 12 residues. V lost 3 bases and J lost 9, with 9 bases in between. Germline CDR1 reads MDHEN; CDR2 reads SYDVKM. CDR3 sequence (DNA): TGTGCCAGCAGTTTCCAAGGGGCTGAGCAGTTCTTC. This codes for CASSFQGAEQFF. The whole variable domain, filled in from reference TRBV28 and TRBJ2-1, reads DVKVTQSSRYLVKRTGEKVFLECVQDMDHENMFWYRQDPGLGLRLIYFSYDVKMKEKGDIPEGYSVSREKKERFSLILESASTNQTSMYLCASSFQGAEQFFGPGTRLTVL.

The chain joins TRBV21-1 to TRBJ2-3; TRBD2 is the table's D call, not checked against the DNA. TRBV21-1 is labeled a pseudogene. The CDR3 loop spans 17 amino acids. CDR3 region: CASSKGSGGDLTDTQYF. CDR3 nucleotide sequence: TGTGCCAGCAGCAAAGGTAGCGGGGGGGATTTAACAGATACGCAGTATTTT.

This rearrangement joins TRBV6-1 to TRBJ1-1; 8 positions match TRBD1. Germline lookup yields CDR1 MNHNS and CDR2 SASEGT. J lost 4 bases, V lost 6 bases, and 1 base had no gene match. The CDR3 sequence is 12 residues long. As DNA, the CDR3 is TGTGCCAGCAGGACAGGGGCCACTGAAGCTTTCTTT. Translating it yields CASRTGATEAFF.

V and J are TRBV25-1 and TRBJ2-1, with 7 bases lining up with TRBD2. Per the germline V gene, CDR1 is MGHDK and CDR2 is SYGVNS. The V and J ends lost 4 bases and 4 bases, in that order; junction bases with no gene match: 4. The CDR3 totals 14 residues. CDR3 loop: CASSGREPYNEQFF. CDR3 DNA: TGTGCCAGCAGTGGGCGGGAGCCGTACAATGAGCAGTTCTTC.

The chain joins TRBV29-1 to TRBJ2-5, with D perhaps TRBD1 (5 bases). Trimming took 3 bases from V and 5 from J, leaving 13 bases between them. The length of the CDR3 is 13 residues. Per germline, CDR1 SQVTM and CDR2 ANQGSEA. The CDR3 sequence is CSVDRPGQETQYF. The CDR3, as DNA: TGCAGCGTTGACCGACCAGGGCAGGAGACCCAGTACTTC.

This clone was seen a handful of times. This chain joins TRBV10-1 and TRBJ2-1; no reliable D call. This CDR3 is 14 amino acids long. Germline CDR1 WNHNN, CDR2 SYGVQD (reference sequence). V was trimmed by 3 bases and J by 2 bases, leaving 8 bases between them. The CDR3 protein is CASSDQATYNEQFF. DNA for the CDR3: TGCGCCAGCAGTGATCAGGCTACCTACAATGAGCAGTTCTTC.

The J gene is TRBJ1-1, the V gene TRBV29-1; tentative D call: TRBD1 (5 bases). CDR3 length: 14 amino acids. V lost 0 bases and J lost 0, with 8 bases in between. Per the germline V gene, CDR1 is SQVTM and CDR2 is ANQGSEA. CDR3 protein: CSVEDPGLNTEAFF. The CDR3 DNA reads as TGCAGCGTTGAAGATCCAGGGTTGAACACTGAAGCTTTCTTT.

This chain uses TRBV4-1 with TRBJ1-1, with D uncertain. The CDR3 totals 16 residues. Trimming left V 3 bases short and J 1 base short, with 15 bases between. Germline CDR1 and CDR2: MGHRA and YSYEKL. The CDR3 sequence is CASSHPFGRGNTEAFF. For the CDR3, the DNA is TGCGCCAGCAGCCACCCTTTCGGACGGGGGAACACTGAAGCTTTCTTT.

This rearrangement joins TRBV7-9 to TRBJ2-7; 11 nucleotides line up with TRBD2. V was pared by 5 bases and J by 6 bases, with 18 bases of the junction left unmatched. CDR1 and CDR2 from the germline V gene are SEHNR and FQNEAQ (reference sequence). CDR3 size: 18 residues. The CDR3 spells CASSPGTSGRSTLGEQYF. CDR3 DNA: TGTGCCAGCAGCCCCGGGACTAGCGGCCGTTCCACTTTGGGCGAGCAGTACTTC.

The genes are TRBV10-1 and TRBJ2-7, with 9 bases identical to TRBD2. V was clipped by 5 bases and J by 4 bases; unmatched bases: 9. CDR3 size: 15 residues. Germline-derived CDR1 and CDR2 are WNHNN and SYGVQD (reference sequence). The CDR3 is CASSPAVSGSYEQYF. As DNA, the CDR3 is TGCGCCAGCAGTCCTGCGGTTAGCGGGAGTTACGAGCAGTACTTC.

The chain uses TRBV30 and TRBJ1-2, with TRBD1 matching over 8 bases. J lost 8 bases, V lost 0 bases, and 8 bases had no gene match. This CDR3 has 14 amino acids. Germline V gene data show CDR1 as GTSNPN and CDR2 as SVGIG (reference sequence). Written as DNA, the CDR3 is TGTGCCTGGAGTGTACAGGGGGGGGCTGACGGCTACACCTTC. Its protein product is CAWSVQGGADGYTF.

This sequence joins TRBV5-1 and TRBJ2-5, with TRBD1 as a possible D gene (6 bases). Germline V lookup: CDR1 SGHRS, CDR2 YFSETQ. The CDR3 consists of 14 residues. Trimming pared 4 bases from V and 5 bases from J, leaving 15 bases between. In DNA, the CDR3 is TGCGCCAGCAGCGACCCGACAGGAACGGAGACCCAGTACTTC. It yields the protein CASSDPTGTETQYF. Based on the CDR3 plus reference TRBV5-1 and TRBJ2-5, the full variable domain is KAGVTQTPRYLIKTRGQQVTLSCSPISGHRSVSWYQQTPGQGLQFLFEYFSETQRNKGNFPGRFSGRQFSNSRSEMNVSTLELGDSALYLCASSDPTGTETQYFGPGTRLLVL.

The chain combines TRBV2 with TRBJ2-3; D is perhaps TRBD2 (6 bases). Germline V gene data show CDR1 as SNHLY and CDR2 as FYNNEI. The ends were cut back, 4 bases at V and 2 bases at J, with 13 bases in the middle. The length of the CDR3 is 15 residues. CDR3 in DNA: TGTGCCAGCAGTGTGGCGGGGCAAACCACAGATACGCAGTATTTT. This sequence encodes CASSVAGQTTDTQYF.

This clone came up a few times. The chain employs TRBV10-3 and TRBJ2-3; D gene uncertain. There are 14 residues in the CDR3. Between the trimmed V and J ends, which lost 10 bases and 0 bases, there was a span of 14 bases. CDR1 and CDR2 (germline): ENHRY, SYGVKD. As DNA, the CDR3 is TGTGCCAACAAAGGAGCCTTTAGCACAGATACGCAGTATTTT. Translated: CANKGAFSTDTQYF.

This clone appeared a single time. The rearrangement joins TRBV19 to TRBJ1-5; 7 nucleotides line up with TRBD1. The CDR3 sequence is 14 residues long. Germline V lookup: CDR1 LNHDA, CDR2 SQIVND (reference sequence). The junction had 3 bases not matched to a gene; V was cut back by 7 bases and J by 0 bases. The CDR3 here is CASTQGGSNQPQHF. For the CDR3, the DNA is TGTGCCAGTACCCAGGGGGGTAGCAATCAGCCCCAGCATTTT. The whole variable domain, remainder taken from reference TRBV19 and TRBJ1-5, is DGGITQSPKYLFRKEGQNVTLSCEQNLNHDAMYWYRQDPGQGLRLIYYSQIVNDFQKGDIAEGYSVSREKKESFPLTVTSAQKNPTAFYLCASTQGGSNQPQHFGDGTRLSIL.

This chain uses TRBV29-1 with TRBJ2-1, with D perhaps matching TRBD2 (6 bases). Germline assignment: CDR1 SQVTM and CDR2 ANQGSEA. The CDR3 spans 14 residues. V was clipped by 0 bases and J by 10 bases, with 16 bases between them. CDR3 in amino acids: CSVEEVGAGEEQFF. The CDR3 DNA reads TGCAGCGTTGAAGAAGTTGGAGCGGGCGAAGAGCAGTTCTTC.

The gene calls are TRBV18 and TRBJ1-1; possible D gene TRBD1, 5 bases. V gave up 3 bases and J gave up 7 bases, with 12 bases separating them. CDR1 and CDR2 from the germline V gene are KGHSH and LQKENI. CDR3 length equals 13 residues. CDR3 DNA sequence: TGTGCCAGCTCACCGGGAGGACAAAGTGAAGCTTTCTTT. Translating gives CASSPGGQSEAFF.

The rearrangement uses TRBV19 and TRBJ2-1; 13 bases map to TRBD2. The junction had 7 bases not matched to a gene; V was cut back by 9 bases and J by 8 bases. Germline CDR1 and CDR2: LNHDA and SQIVND (reference sequence). The CDR3 is 14 residues long. CDR3: CASLGLAGDHEQFF. The DNA of the CDR3 is TGTGCCAGCCTTGGACTAGCGGGAGATCATGAGCAGTTCTTC. The full variable domain, its missing parts supplied by reference TRBV19 and TRBJ2-1, is DGGITQSPKYLFRKEGQNVTLSCEQNLNHDAMYWYRQDPGQGLRLIYYSQIVNDFQKGDIAEGYSVSREKKESFPLTVTSAQKNPTAFYLCASLGLAGDHEQFFGPGTRLTVL.